This paragraph covers one T cell receptor (beta chain) sequence. The data belong to a study of T cells after yellow fever vaccination. As for the study in general: With SMART-Seq v4 Ultra Low Input, the fractions containing low cell numbers were prepared.

Generation of TCR cDNA used 5'RACE template switching (which added a universal primer site and UMIs). Using its own MiXCR run on the 5' RACE reads, TCRdb lists one record per CDR3 protein. This sample yields 620,000 or so distinct CDR3 sequences, of which around a sixth are seen a single time; 17% belongs to the top ten. The source of this sequence is a man between 18 and 29 years old who received the YFV17D yellow fever vaccine. Here the sequenced sample was PBMCs, taken 5 to 6 days after the first yellow fever vaccination.

CDR3 bases: TGTGCCAGCAGCCGACAGGGGGCCGGGACTAGCGGGGTGCAAGAGACCCAGTACTTC. Translation: CASSRQGAGTSGVQETQYF. This rearrangement joins TRBV7-3 to TRBJ2-5; TRBD2 agrees at 13 bases. Looked up from germline, CDR1 is SGHTA and CDR2 is FQGTGA. Trimming removed 5 bases from V and 2 bases from J; junction bases left unmatched: 14. This CDR3 spans 19 amino acids.